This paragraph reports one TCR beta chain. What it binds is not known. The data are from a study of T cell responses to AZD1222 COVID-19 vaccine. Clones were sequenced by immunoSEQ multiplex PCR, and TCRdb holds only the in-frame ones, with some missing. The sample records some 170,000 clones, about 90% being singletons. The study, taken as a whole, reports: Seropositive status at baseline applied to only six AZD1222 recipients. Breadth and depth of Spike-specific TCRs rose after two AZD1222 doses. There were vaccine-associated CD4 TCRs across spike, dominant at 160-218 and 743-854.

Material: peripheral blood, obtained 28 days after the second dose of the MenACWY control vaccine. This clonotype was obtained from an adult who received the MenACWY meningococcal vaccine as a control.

For the CDR3, the DNA is TGTGCCAGTATTAATTCACAGGGGTCTAACTATGGCTACACCTTC. It specifies CASINSQGSNYGYTF. The J gene is TRBJ1-2, the V gene TRBV19; the match to TRBD1 covers 7 bases. Germline CDR1 reads LNHDA; CDR2 reads SQIVND (reference sequence). Trimming at V came to 7 bases and at J to 0 bases, leaving 8 bases not matched to a gene. CDR3 size: 15 residues.